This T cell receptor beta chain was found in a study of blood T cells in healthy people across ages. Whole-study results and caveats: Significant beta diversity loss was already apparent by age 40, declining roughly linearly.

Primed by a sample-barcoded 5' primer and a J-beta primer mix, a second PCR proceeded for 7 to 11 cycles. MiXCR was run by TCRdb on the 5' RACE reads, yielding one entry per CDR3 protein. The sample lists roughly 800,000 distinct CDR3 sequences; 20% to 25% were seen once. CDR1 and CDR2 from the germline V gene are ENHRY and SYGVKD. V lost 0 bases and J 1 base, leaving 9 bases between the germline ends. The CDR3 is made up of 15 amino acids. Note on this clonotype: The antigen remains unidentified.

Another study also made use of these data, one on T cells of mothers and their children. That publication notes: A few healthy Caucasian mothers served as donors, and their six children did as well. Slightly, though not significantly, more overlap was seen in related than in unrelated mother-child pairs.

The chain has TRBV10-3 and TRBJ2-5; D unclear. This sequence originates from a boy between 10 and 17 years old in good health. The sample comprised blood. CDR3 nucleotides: TGTGCCATCAGTGAGTCCACTGACTTCCAAGAGACCCAGTACTTC. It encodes CAISESTDFQETQYF.